This T cell receptor (beta chain) was sequenced for a study of T-cell reconstitution after alpha-beta-depleted transplantation in children. There are many counts of this clonotype. What it recognizes is unknown. The authors prepared the TCRbeta library with unique molecular identifiers. MiXCR, applied by TCRdb to the PCR reads, yields one record per CDR3 protein. The sample lists 190,000 or so distinct CDR3 sequences, 5% to 7.5% occurring once. Study-wide results and caveats: Expanded clones from the graft, numbering several hundred, reportedly supplied alpha-beta T cells about two months after transplant. It was newly produced T cells that mostly accounted for T-cell counts and diversity one year after transplant. Several patients had high TCRbeta diversity at day 60; it came from surviving recipient T cells and thymic progenitors.

The CDR3 sequence is 13 residues long. The germline CDR1 and CDR2 sequences are MDHEN and SYDVKM. Trimming pared 8 bases from V and 4 bases from J, leaving 15 bases between. The chain combines TRBV28 with TRBJ2-7; D is tentatively TRBD1 or TRBD2 (5 bases each). Specimen: PBMCs, collected before TCRalphabeta/CD19-depleted stem cell transplant. This clonotype was obtained from a girl under three years old with combined immunodeficiency, due to receive a stem cell transplant. CDR3 amino acids: CASVRGDSYEQYF. The CDR3 nucleotides read TGTGCCAGCGTCCGAGGGGATTCGTACGAGCAGTACTTC.